The 3 T cell receptor beta chains in this list originate from one sample, sequenced in a study of regulatory T cells in long-lasting Graves disease. Construction of the TCR beta libraries employed iRepertoire HTBI primers in conjunction with Arm-PCR of CDR3 regions. TCRdb re-called the multiplex PCR reads through MiXCR, storing one row per CDR3 protein. The sample lists hundreds of thousands of distinct CDR3 sequences, roughly a fifth occurring once. Time point in this sample: persistent/refractory GD, antithyroid drugs over 5 years with positive TRAb. The TCR library was prepared using RNA isolated from PBMCs. Sequencing used peripheral blood mononuclear cells (PBMCs), obtained when the disease was refractory, from a patient treated with antithyroid drugs. The receptors originated from a female donor with Graves disease.

V is TRBV19 and J is TRBJ2-3, with D perhaps matching TRBD2 (5 bases). The CDR3 runs 16 residues. V lost 9 bases, J lost 0 bases, and 19 bases lay in between. Germline CDR1 is LNHDA and CDR2 is SQIVND (reference sequence). The CDR3 DNA reads as TGTGCCAGCAACCCGAGAGGGCCCACTAGCACAGATACGCAGTATTTT. Protein: CASNPRGPTSTDTQYF.

This clonotype was recorded at least ten times. The chain employs TRBV6-9 and TRBJ2-7, with 10 bases fitting TRBD1. Germline V gene data show CDR1 as MNHGY and CDR2 as SVAAGI. CDR3 size: 14 residues. J was trimmed by 5 bases and V by 4 bases; bases with no gene match: 5. The CDR3 region is CASSLDRGRDEQYF. The CDR3 nucleotides read TGTGCCAGCAGTTTAGACAGGGGGCGCGACGAGCAGTACTTC.

This clonotype showed up many times. This chain links TRBV24-1 with TRBJ2-2; possible D gene TRBD2, 5 bases. CDR1 is KGHDR and CDR2 is SFDVKD in the germline V gene. The CDR3 covers 16 residues. Trimming stripped 1 base from V and 7 bases from J, with 15 bases between. DNA for the CDR3: TGTGCCACCAGTGATTTCCCCAGTGGAGGTGTCGGGGAGCTGTTTTTT. Translation gives CATSDFPSGGVGELFF.